This TCR beta chain stems from a study of beta chain features in type 1 diabetes. Study-wide results and limits: For type 1 diabetes patients, VDJ junctions showed fewer insertions and more deletions. It was not settled here whether HLA type affects TCRB rearrangement.

V was pared by 6 bases and J by 0 bases, with 3 bases of the junction left unmatched. The CDR3 is 14 residues long. Germline CDR1 KGHSH, CDR2 LQKENI. The entirety of the isolated RNA underwent reverse transcription, so expressed TCRB transcripts were sequenced. Profiled with immunoSEQ multiplex PCR; TCRdb holds only in-frame clones, not every one. This repertoire shows around 340,000 clones, roughly 8% found once; its top ten account for approximately 0.47%. A remark on this clone: Its antigen remains unknown. Other DNA sequences in the same sample also yield this CDR3.

The sequenced sample consisted of central memory CD4+ T cells from blood. V and J are TRBV18 and TRBJ2-5, with 8 nucleotides matching TRBD1. This TCR came from a woman aged 18-29 years in good health. The CDR3 loop is CASSRDRHQETQYF. Written as DNA, the CDR3 is TGTGCCAGCTCCCGGGACAGGCACCAAGAGACCCAGTACTTC.